This entry describes one TCR beta chain. The ends were cut back, 4 bases at V and 1 base at J, with 11 bases in the middle. The germline gives CDR1 SGDLS, CDR2 YYNGEE. This CDR3 region has 14 residues. Assay used: immunoSEQ multiplex PCR; TCRdb lists only in-frame clones, some missing. The sample shows around 200,000 clones, about nine tenths of them seen only once. The sample originates from a study of blood T cell repertoires in COVID-19. Study-level background: Whether acute or convalescent, the COVID-19 samples came from the United States, Italy and Spain. PBMCs, B-cell-depleted T cells, or T cells were the source of the cDNA or gDNA that made up the material.

The chain joins TRBV9 to TRBJ1-2; D is possibly TRBD1 (6 bases). This receptor was identified in an elderly man with acute or convalescent COVID-19. The specimen sequenced was peripheral blood. The CDR3 DNA follows: TGTGCCAGCAGCTACGGACAGTATAACTATGGCTACACCTTC. Protein sequence: CASSYGQYNYGYTF.